This TCR beta chain was recorded in a study of T-cell reconstitution after alpha-beta-depleted transplantation in children. After removal of 0 bases from V and 4 bases from J, the junction contained 12 bases not matched to a gene. From germline, CDR1 is PRHDT and CDR2 FYEKMQ (reference sequence). The CDR3 has 18 amino acids. The library targeted TCRbeta and was prepared with unique molecular identifiers. TCRdb re-analysed the PCR reads in MiXCR, keeping a single row per CDR3 protein. The top ten clones hold 28% of a sample with about 980,000 distinct CDR3 sequences, roughly 29% of them seen once. This clonotype was observed a few times.

The chain employs TRBV13 and TRBJ2-1; 7 bases are a match to TRBD2. Sequenced here: PBMCs, mostly from graft donor cells, sampled 360 days after TCRalphabeta/CD19-depleted stem cell transplant. The TCR originated in a boy in the first two years of life who had a stem cell transplant for SCID, so the T cells may come from the graft donor. This CDR3 is CASSLGRDYPYQYNEQFF. Here the CDR3 DNA reads TGTGCCAGCAGCTTAGGCAGGGACTACCCCTACCAATACAATGAGCAGTTCTTC.